One sample yielded the 27 T cell receptor beta chains listed below, sequenced in a study of blood T cell repertoires in COVID-19. Measured with immunoSEQ multiplex PCR; TCRdb has only the in-frame clones, and not every one. Of roughly 76,000 clones in the sample, roughly 84% were seen once. Sequencing was carried out using peripheral blood. The receptors derive from a woman aged 18 to 35 with acute or convalescent COVID-19.

The chain uses TRBV28 and TRBJ1-1; no firm D call. Deletions cut 6 bases from V and 1 base from J, with 12 bases between. The CDR3 covers 14 residues. The germline V gene encodes CDR1 MDHEN and CDR2 SYDVKM. As DNA, the CDR3 is TGTGCCAGCAGGAAAACCGAGGGGAACACTGAAGCTTTCTTT. It specifies CASRKTEGNTEAFF. The complete variable domain, with remaining parts taken from reference TRBV28 and TRBJ1-1, reads DVKVTQSSRYLVKRTGEKVFLECVQDMDHENMFWYRQDPGLGLRLIYFSYDVKMKEKGDIPEGYSVSREKKERFSLILESASTNQTSMYLCASRKTEGNTEAFFGQGTRLTVV.

This clone was recorded a few times. V is TRBV9 and J is TRBJ1-6; the D gene is possibly TRBD1 (6 bases). The germline V and J ends were trimmed by 2 bases and 10 bases, with 13 bases remaining between them. Germline V gives CDR1 SGDLS, CDR2 YYNGEE. The CDR3 spans 14 residues. CDR3 sequence (DNA): TGTGCCAGCAGCGTTGGGGGCGGTGGCTCACCCCTCCACTTT. Amino acids: CASSVGGGGSPLHF.

This clone was recorded only once. This chain joins TRBV28 and TRBJ1-5; no clear D gene. CDR1 and CDR2 from the germline V gene are MDHEN and SYDVKM. This CDR3 contains 15 residues. The germline V and J ends were trimmed by 7 bases and 6 bases, with 19 bases remaining between them. Here the CDR3 DNA reads TGTGCCAGCACTACCCACGGGAGGGTGGCTCAGCCCCAGCATTTT. Translating it yields CASTTHGRVAQPQHF. Based on the CDR3 plus reference TRBV28 and TRBJ1-5, the full variable domain is DVKVTQSSRYLVKRTGEKVFLECVQDMDHENMFWYRQDPGLGLRLIYFSYDVKMKEKGDIPEGYSVSREKKERFSLILESASTNQTSMYLCASTTHGRVAQPQHFGDGTRLSIL.

V is TRBV6-5 and J is TRBJ1-1, with D maybe TRBD1 (6 bases). V lost 6 bases, J lost 1 base, and 12 bases lay in between. CDR1 and CDR2 (germline): MNHEY, SVGAGI. CDR3 length: 14 amino acids. For the CDR3, the DNA is TGTGCCAGCAGGCCAACAGGGACGAACACTGAAGCTTTCTTT. It encodes CASRPTGTNTEAFF.

This clone has only a few counts. The chain uses TRBV5-1 and TRBJ1-1; 11 nucleotides line up with TRBD1. The CDR3 loop spans 17 amino acids. V was clipped by 4 bases and J by 0 bases; unmatched bases: 8. Germline assignment: CDR1 SGHRS and CDR2 YFSETQ. The CDR3 here is CASSPGTGGPLNTEAFF. The CDR3, as DNA: TGCGCCAGCAGCCCCGGGACAGGGGGTCCGTTGAACACTGAAGCTTTCTTT.

V gene TRBV15 combines with J gene TRBJ2-1; 8 nucleotides align to TRBD1. The length of the CDR3 is 16 residues. Per germline, CDR1 LNHNV and CDR2 YYDKDF (reference sequence). V was pared by 1 base and J by 5 bases, with 7 bases of the junction left unmatched. CDR3 residues: CATSRGLGQGNNEQFF. The CDR3 DNA reads as TGTGCCACCAGCAGAGGGCTCGGACAGGGCAACAATGAGCAGTTCTTC.

The V and J genes are TRBV24-1 and TRBJ2-1; 9 bases are a match to TRBD2. The CDR3 covers 17 residues. Germline lookup yields CDR1 KGHDR and CDR2 SFDVKD. V was clipped by 0 bases and J by 6 bases; unmatched bases: 8. The CDR3 reads CATSDLDSGGEINEQFF. The CDR3 DNA follows: TGTGCCACCAGTGATTTGGATAGCGGGGGCGAAATCAATGAGCAGTTCTTC.

The genes are TRBV15 and TRBJ1-3; the D gene is possibly TRBD1 (6 bases). The CDR3 loop spans 13 amino acids. The germline V gene encodes CDR1 LNHNV and CDR2 YYDKDF (reference sequence). Deletions cut 8 bases from V and 4 bases from J, with 12 bases between. In DNA form, the CDR3 reads TGTGCCACCGCGACCGACAGGGGAAACACCATATATTTT. Its protein is CATATDRGNTIYF.

This clone was picked up a small number of times. The gene calls are TRBV12-3 or TRBV12-4 and TRBJ1-1; D is unresolved. V lost 1 base, J lost 3 bases, and 6 bases lay in between. This CDR3 has 13 residues. The CDR3 region is CASSLDRDTEAFF. CDR3 nucleotides: TGTGCCAGCAGTTTAGACAGAGACACTGAAGCTTTCTTT.

In the case of this clone: Its ends do not fully match the called genes, so a read error is possible. The chain combines TRBV19 with TRBJ1-1; possible D gene TRBD1, 5 bases. The CDR3 totals 13 residues. The germline CDR1 and CDR2 sequences are LNHDA and SQIVND (reference sequence). CDR3 in DNA: TGTGCCGGTAGTCTAACGTCGACAGCTGAAGCTTTCTTT. It translates to CAGSLTSTAEAFF.

The chain is built from TRBV2 and TRBJ2-5, with 7 bases matching TRBD1. J gave up 8 bases and V 5 bases, and 17 bases lay outside the gene matches. Germline V gene lookup returns CDR1 SNHLY and CDR2 FYNNEI. The CDR3 totals 16 residues. CDR3 sequence: CASSPLTGSTMDTQYF. CDR3 nucleotides: TGTGCCAGCAGTCCGCTGACAGGGTCGACGATGGATACCCAGTACTTC.

The chain recombines TRBV13 with TRBJ1-3; 7 bases agree with TRBD1. Unmatched junction bases numbered 4, after V lost 5 bases and J lost 3 bases. Germline V gives CDR1 PRHDT, CDR2 FYEKMQ (reference sequence). The CDR3 is 14 amino acids. This CDR3 is CASSLYRGGNTIYF. CDR3 in DNA: TGTGCCAGCAGCCTATACAGGGGTGGAAACACCATATATTTT.

This sequence joins TRBV30 and TRBJ1-3; TRBD1 matches 7 bases. The germline V gene has CDR1 GTSNPN and CDR2 SVGIG (reference sequence). This CDR3 spans 14 amino acids. J lost 3 bases, V lost 2 bases, and 4 bases had no gene match. The CDR3, as DNA: TGTGCCTGGAGTCGAGGGGGCAATGGAAACACCATATATTTT. Protein: CAWSRGGNGNTIYF.

The chain recombines TRBV5-6 with TRBJ2-1, with 7 bases matching TRBD1. The CDR3 length is 17 residues. J gave up 0 bases and V 0 bases, and 6 bases lay outside the gene matches. The germline V gene encodes CDR1 SGHDT and CDR2 YYEEEE. The CDR3 nucleotides are TGTGCCAGCAGCTTGGCGGTGGGACAGAGCTCCTACAATGAGCAGTTCTTC. Its translation: CASSLAVGQSSYNEQFF.

This chain links TRBV27 with TRBJ1-5; the match to TRBD1 covers 7 bases. CDR1 and CDR2 from the germline V gene are MNHEY and SMNVEV (reference sequence). The CDR3 loop spans 16 amino acids. V was pared by 4 bases and J by 0 bases, with 6 bases of the junction left unmatched. In DNA form, the CDR3 reads TGTGCCAGCAGTTCCGACTACAGGGGTAGCAATCAGCCCCAGCATTTT. Its translation: CASSSDYRGSNQPQHF.

The rearrangement joins TRBV18 to TRBJ2-1; D ambiguous. The V end lost 0 bases, the J end lost 10 bases, and 13 bases lay between the germline ends. This CDR3 has 14 amino acids. CDR1 KGHSH and CDR2 LQKENI come from the germline V gene. The CDR3 DNA sequence: TGTGCCAGCTCACCACCCCAGGCCGAAAGGGAGCAGTTCTTC. It encodes CASSPPQAEREQFF.

The CDR3 nucleotides read TGTGCCAGCAGCTTACGCACAGGGCCTTCCTACAATGAGCAGTTCTTC. Translated: CASSLRTGPSYNEQFF. This chain joins TRBV7-2 and TRBJ2-1, with a weak D call TRBD1 (6 bases). The CDR3 spans 16 residues. V was clipped by 2 bases and J by 1 base, with 12 bases between them. Germline V gives CDR1 SGHTA, CDR2 FQGNSA.

The chain is built from TRBV20-1 and TRBJ1-1, with D uncertain. CDR3 length equals 11 residues. Germline V gene data show CDR1 as DFQATT and CDR2 as SNEGSKA (reference sequence). V dropped 0 bases and J dropped 11 bases, with 10 bases sitting between them. The CDR3 DNA follows: TGCAGTGCTAGAGATGTCGAGGTGGCTTTCTTT. It is translated as CSARDVEVAFF.

Details on this clone: The same CDR3 arises from other DNA sequences in this sample as well. This chain connects TRBV2 to TRBJ2-7; 7 nucleotides line up with TRBD1. CDR1 SNHLY and CDR2 FYNNEI come from the germline V gene. Trimming took 2 bases from V and 2 from J; bases not matched to a gene: 3. The CDR3 spans 14 residues. CDR3 nucleotide sequence: TGTGCCAGCAGTGAACAGGGACAGACCTACGAGCAGTACTTC. Protein: CASSEQGQTYEQYF.

The chain recombines TRBV6-6 with TRBJ1-4, with D unresolved. This CDR3 is 15 amino acids long. Trimming removed 2 bases at V and 8 bases at J, with 15 bases between. The germline V gene has CDR1 MNHNY and CDR2 SVGAGI (reference sequence). The CDR3 is CASSYSDFPEEKLFF. The CDR3 nucleotides are TGTGCCAGCAGTTACAGTGACTTTCCTGAGGAAAAACTGTTTTTT.

The V call is TRBV5-1, the J call TRBJ2-7; 7 nucleotides agree with TRBD1. CDR1 is SGHRS, CDR2 YFSETQ, per germline. After removal of 7 bases from V and 3 bases from J, the junction contained 10 bases not matched to a gene. This CDR3 region has 14 residues. The CDR3 sequence: CASAPAGTVYEQYF. CDR3 DNA: TGCGCCAGCGCACCGGCCGGGACAGTCTACGAGCAGTACTTC. Drawing the rest from reference TRBV5-1 and TRBJ2-7, the complete variable domain is KAGVTQTPRYLIKTRGQQVTLSCSPISGHRSVSWYQQTPGQGLQFLFEYFSETQRNKGNFPGRFSGRQFSNSRSEMNVSTLELGDSALYLCASAPAGTVYEQYFGPGTRLTVT.

V gene TRBV11-2 combines with J gene TRBJ1-2; D is undetermined. Trimming left V 5 bases short and J 0 bases short, with 4 bases between. Germline values: CDR1 SGHAT, CDR2 FQNNGV. This CDR3 has 12 residues. As DNA, the CDR3 is TGTGCCAGCAGCACAACTAACTATGGCTACACCTTC. Translating gives CASSTTNYGYTF.

This clone was found once. The chain recombines TRBV7-2 with TRBJ2-7; possible D gene TRBD1, 6 bases. CDR3 length: 15 residues. V was shortened by 4 bases and J by 1 base, with 14 bases between the two germline ends. Germline V gene data show CDR1 as SGHTA and CDR2 as FQGNSA. The CDR3 protein is CASSSQGGESYEQYF. Here the CDR3 DNA reads TGTGCCAGCAGCTCCCAAGGGGGAGAGTCCTACGAGCAGTACTTC.

The table lists this clone with a few counts. CDR3 in amino acids: CASSPLGSRETQYF. The CDR3 region has the DNA TGTGCCAGCAGCCCCCTGGGTTCGCGGGAGACCCAGTACTTC. This sequence joins TRBV5-4 and TRBJ2-5; D uncertain. The CDR3 is 14 residues long. Germline loops: CDR1 SGHNT, CDR2 YYREEE (reference sequence). V was trimmed by 4 bases and J by 5 bases, leaving 15 bases between them.

V is TRBV24-1 and J is TRBJ2-7; D possibly corresponds to TRBD2 (6 bases). This CDR3 spans 15 amino acids. Germline CDR1 reads KGHDR; CDR2 reads SFDVKD. Deletions cut 2 bases from V and 3 bases from J, with 13 bases between. The CDR3 is CATSDYPGVFYEQYF. CDR3 nucleotides: TGTGCCACCAGTGATTATCCGGGAGTCTTCTACGAGCAGTACTTC.

Here the CDR3 DNA reads TGTGCCAGCAGCTACGATAGCGGCCCAGAGGAGACCCAGTACTTC. As protein: CASSYDSGPEETQYF. The chain joins TRBV7-2 to TRBJ2-5; D may be TRBD2 (6 bases). The CDR3 sequence is 15 residues long. The V gene lost 4 bases and the J gene lost 5 bases, with 17 bases spanning the gap. Looked up from germline, CDR1 is SGHTA and CDR2 is FQGNSA.

CDR3 sequence: CASRSGLAGGIYEQYF. Written as DNA, the CDR3 is TGTGCAAGTCGCTCTGGACTAGCGGGAGGGATCTACGAGCAGTACTTC. The V call is TRBV12-2, the J call TRBJ2-7; the table assigns TRBD2, which was not confirmed against the DNA. TRBV12-2 is designated a pseudogene. The CDR3 has 16 amino acids.